This T cell receptor beta chain appears in the sequencing data of a study of T cell changes during pregnancy in multiple sclerosis (dated by TCRdb to the late 2010s). With regard to the full study: The study examined how the T cell repertoire changed over the course of pregnancy in women with multiple sclerosis.

The CDR3, from cysteine to phenylalanine, totals 16 residues. The only DNA kept is the CDR3, 48 bases in frame from the first base. The germline V gene yields SGHAT for CDR1 and FQNNGV for CDR2. V is pruned by 5 bases and J by 6 bases, leaving 13 bases of the junction without a gene match. Library preparation was by the immunoSEQ multiplex PCR assay. TCRdb retrieved this table from immuneACCESS and kept in-frame rearrangements only. Not all clones are present; in checked studies, unresolved V genes account for under half, and no reason is known for the remainder. Within this sample are just under 65,000 clones, with 91% of them counted one time only. Approximately 2% of the sample is taken by the ten largest. With respect to this clone: No cognate antigen has been identified for it. One base away there is no much larger clone; base qualities are not given.

The starting material was peripheral blood, obtained in the third trimester of pregnancy. The chain joins TRBV11-2 to TRBJ2-7, and 10 junctional nucleotides match TRBD2. The sequence came from a female donor in good health, enrolled as a control in a pregnancy study. The DNA sequence is TGTGCCAGCAGCCCAATCGCGGGCCTAGCGGGAGTCGAGCAGTACTTC. It translates as CASSPIAGLAGVEQYF.